A selection of T cell receptor beta chains follows, all from one sample in a study of blood T cell repertoires in COVID-19. Assay: immunoSEQ multiplex PCR; the TCRdb copy retains only in-frame clones and omits some. The data contain over 110,000 clones, approximately 87% of them singletons. Material: PBMCs or T cells enriched from blood (not recorded which). The receptors here all came from a man in his forties or fifties in a cohort exposed to, infected with or recovered from COVID-19 (not recorded which). Each CDR3 is given with its conserved first and last residue. D genes are given only for firm matches. Clone sizes are given selectively: once, few, many, or a class where the clone is expanded.

J gene | clone size | D gene | V gene | CDR3 DNA | CDR3 protein
TRBJ2-4 | - | - | TRBV10-3 | TGTGCCATCAGTGAGCGCCGGGGAGGCCAAAACATTCAGTACTTC | CAISERRGGQNIQYF
TRBJ1-4 | - | - | TRBV6-5 | TGTGCCAGCAGTTACGGTGGAGCCCCAAATGAAAAACTGTTTTTT | CASSYGGAPNEKLFF
TRBJ2-7 | few | - | TRBV6-2/TRBV6-3 | TGTGCCAGCAGTTTCCCCACAAGCGGGCCATCAAACTACGAGCAGTACTTC | CASSFPTSGPSNYEQYF
TRBJ1-1 | - | - | TRBV15 | TGTGCCACCAGCGAGGGGCAGGGGAACATGAACACTGAAGCTTTCTTT | CATSEGQGNMNTEAFF
TRBJ2-3 | - | TRBD2 | TRBV4-3 | TGCGCCAGCAGCCAAGATCGGGGGGGCTTCACAGATACGCAGTATTTT | CASSQDRGGFTDTQYF
TRBJ2-7 | - | - | TRBV2 | TGTGCCAGCAGAGGACTTACCTTATCCTACGAGCAGTACTTC | CASRGLTLSYEQYF
TRBJ2-7 | - | - | TRBV4-1 | TGCGCCAGCAGCCACCAGACAGGGAGGGAGCAGTACTTC | CASSHQTGREQYF
TRBJ2-1 | - | - | TRBV3-1/TRBV3-2 | TGTGCCAGCAGCCAAGATTTACAAGTAACCTACAATGAGCAGTTCTTC | CASSQDLQVTYNEQFF
TRBJ1-6 | - | - | TRBV2 | TGTGCCAGCAGGCCAGCGAATTCACCCCTCCACTTT | CASRPANSPLHF
TRBJ1-5 | - | - | TRBV13 | TGTGCCAGCAGCTTAGGCCAGCAGCCCCAGCATTTT | CASSLGQQPQHF
TRBJ2-7 | once | TRBD1 | TRBV6-2/TRBV6-3 | TGTGCCAGCAGTGACGGGGTGGGGACAGGGCGCGAGCAGTACTTC | CASSDGVGTGREQYF
TRBJ1-5 | once | - | TRBV7-2 | TGTGCCAGCAGCTTAGCTCCGACTTTTCAGCCCCAGCATTTT | CASSLAPTFQPQHF
TRBJ2-3 | - | TRBD1 | TRBV4-1 | TGCGCCAGCAGCTCACGACAGGGCGCAGATACGCAGTATTTT | CASSSRQGADTQYF
TRBJ1-2 | - | - | TRBV21-1 | TGTGCCAGCACCTTTAAGGGGGTGGACCCTACGTTTTTTCTCGGGTATGGCTACACCTTC | CASTFKGVDPTFFLGYGYTF
TRBJ1-5 | few | TRBD1 | TRBV19 | TGTGCCAGTAGTATGGGACAGAGCAGTCAGCCCCAGCATTTT | CASSMGQSSQPQHF
TRBJ2-5 | - | - | TRBV3-1/TRBV3-2 | TGTGCCAGCAGCCAAGCTGGCAGGGTAGAGACCCAGTACTTC | CASSQAGRVETQYF
TRBJ2-7 | - | TRBD2 | TRBV4-1 | TGCGCCAGCAGCCAGTTAACTAGCGGCTACGAGCAGTACTTC | CASSQLTSGYEQYF
TRBJ2-7 | - | TRBD2 | TRBV11-2 | TGTGCCAGCAGCCTCCAGGGAGGGGAGCAGTACTTC | CASSLQGGEQYF
TRBJ2-2 | - | - | TRBV4-2 | TGTGCCAGCAGCCAGATCTTAGACGGGAGAAATATCGGGGAGCTGTTTTTT | CASSQILDGRNIGELFF
TRBJ2-7 | - | - | TRBV15 | TGTGCCACCAGCAGAGATTGGGCAGGGGTCAACGAGCAGTACTTC | CATSRDWAGVNEQYF
TRBJ2-1 | - | - | TRBV5-1 | TGCGCCAGCAGCCGCGGACAGCTAAACAATGAGCAGTTCTTC | CASSRGQLNNEQFF
TRBJ2-3 | - | - | TRBV7-9 | TGTGCCAGCACCTATCAAACGGGGACTTTGAGCACAGATACGCAGTATTTT | CASTYQTGTLSTDTQYF
TRBJ2-1 | - | TRBD2 | TRBV6-5 | TGTGCCAGCAGAGGACTAGCGGGACACTACAATGAGCAGTTCTTC | CASRGLAGHYNEQFF
TRBJ2-1 | once | TRBD2 | TRBV9 | TGTGCCAGCAGCAGGTTACTAGCGGGAGTATCTAATGAGCAGTTCTTC | CASSRLLAGVSNEQFF
TRBJ1-5 | - | - | TRBV30 | TGTGCCTGGAGTCTTGGGCACCATAGCAATCAGCCCCAGCATTTT | CAWSLGHHSNQPQHF
TRBJ1-4 | - | - | TRBV7-9 | TGTGCCAGCAGCTTCACAGATAATGAAAAACTGTTTTTT | CASSFTDNEKLFF
TRBJ1-5 | - | TRBD1 | TRBV6-2/TRBV6-3 | TGTGCCAGCAGTCGGGGACAGTTGTTTAGCAATCAGCCCCAGCATTTT | CASSRGQLFSNQPQHF
TRBJ1-5 | - | - | TRBV7-8 | TGTGCCAGCAGCTTAGAGATTGGCGCGGGTGGGCAGCCCCAGCATTTT | CASSLEIGAGGQPQHF
TRBJ2-7 | once | TRBD2 | TRBV7-9 | TGTGCCAGCAGCTCGTTTGGACTAGCGGGGGTTTACGAGCAGTACTTC | CASSSFGLAGVYEQYF
TRBJ2-3 | - | TRBD2 | TRBV18 | TGTGCCAGCTCACCACCGAATATCGGACTAGCGGGTACGCAGTATTTT | CASSPPNIGLAGTQYF
TRBJ2-1 | - | TRBD2 | TRBV9 | TGTGCCAGCAGCGTAGAACCTAGCGGGGGGGGCAATGAGCAGTTCTTC | CASSVEPSGGGNEQFF
TRBJ2-3 | - | TRBD1 | TRBV2 | TGTGCCAGCATGGACAGGGTGTCAGATACGCAGTATTTT | CASMDRVSDTQYF
TRBJ2-7 | - | - | TRBV21-1 | TGTGCCAGCAGCGCCCCCCGGGACAAGCTGGGGCCGAACTACGAGCAGTACTTC | CASSAPRDKLGPNYEQYF
TRBJ2-7 | - | TRBD1 | TRBV2 | TGTGCCAGCAGTGAAGGACAGGGGGTAAGGCGGCAGTACTTC | CASSEGQGVRRQYF
TRBJ1-1 | - | - | TRBV30 | TGTGCCTGGGGTCCCCATCGGGGGGTTGGCCTGAACACTGAAGCTTTCTTT | CAWGPHRGVGLNTEAFF
TRBJ2-7 | few | - | TRBV6-5 | TGTGCCAGCAGTCTACTCTACGAGCAGTACTTC | CASSLLYEQYF
TRBJ1-2 | - | TRBD1 | TRBV9 | TGTGCCAGCAGCGTCTATCCAACAGGGGATCGAAGCTACACCTTC | CASSVYPTGDRSYTF
TRBJ1-5 | once | - | TRBV19 | TGTGCCAGTAGTATTTCAGGGGCTAGCAATCAGCCCCAGCATTTT | CASSISGASNQPQHF
TRBJ2-2 | - | TRBD2 | TRBV4-3 | TGCGCCAGCAGCCACACGACTAGCGCTTTGAACACCGGGGAGCTGTTTTTT | CASSHTTSALNTGELFF
TRBJ1-4 | many | - | TRBV28 | TGTGCCAGCAGTTTCACCAGCGCAACTAATGAAAAACTGTTTTTT | CASSFTSATNEKLFF
TRBJ2-1 | - | TRBD2 | TRBV19 | TGTGCCAGTAGCACCACTTATCTAGCGGGAAATCATGAGCAGTTCTTC | CASSTTYLAGNHEQFF
TRBJ1-4 | - | - | TRBV7-2 | TGTGCCAGCACCGCGGACGGAGGCTTTAATAATGAAAAACTGTTTTTT | CASTADGGFNNEKLFF
TRBJ2-3 | - | - | TRBV2 | TGTGCCAGCAGGATGACTAGGAACATAGATACGCAGTATTTT | CASRMTRNIDTQYF
TRBJ2-1 | - | TRBD2 | TRBV7-2 | TGTGCCAGCAGCTTAAGGGCTGGACGGGAGGGCGATGAGCAGTTCTTC | CASSLRAGREGDEQFF
TRBJ1-6 | - | - | TRBV5-1 | TGCGCCAGCAGCTTGGAGGCAGTAGAGGTGTCCTATAATTCACCCCTCCACTTT | CASSLEAVEVSYNSPLHF
TRBJ2-7 | - | TRBD2 | TRBV11-2 | TGTGCCAGCAGTTACTCTGCGGGGGGCGAGCAGTACTTC | CASSYSAGGEQYF
TRBJ1-1 | - | - | TRBV10-3 | TGTGCCATCAGTGAGAAAGGGGCCTACACTGAAGCTTTCTTT | CAISEKGAYTEAFF
TRBJ2-2 | once | - | TRBV28 | TGTGCCAGCAGTTTCACTCCGTTTCGCACCGGGGAGCTGTTTTTT | CASSFTPFRTGELFF
TRBJ2-7 | - | - | TRBV6-5 | TGTGCCAGCAGTTACACAGGGTGGGGCGACGAGCAGTACTTC | CASSYTGWGDEQYF
TRBJ2-7 | - | TRBD1 | TRBV6-5 | TGTGCCAGCACCAGACAGGGTTCCTACGAGCAGTACTTC | CASTRQGSYEQYF
TRBJ2-1 | - | TRBD2 | TRBV24-1 | TGTGCCACCAGGAAGGGAGGGCCTGGGGAGCAGTTCTTC | CATRKGGPGEQFF